This note documents a single TCR beta chain sequence. The entry originates in a study of Graves' ophthalmopathy and Graves' hyperthyroidism. Investigators amplified TCR beta CDR3 regions from RNA transcripts. Second-round multiplex PCR came after a first-round RT-PCR that employed HTBI primers. MiXCR, applied by TCRdb to the multiplex PCR reads, yields one record per CDR3 protein. The table shows 900,000 to 1,200,000 distinct CDR3 sequences, with about two fifths occurring only once. CDR1 and CDR2 (germline): MDHEN, SYDVKM. V was shortened by 7 bases and J by 3 bases, with 10 bases between the two germline ends. This CDR3 region has 12 residues.

The chain combines TRBV28 with TRBJ2-7; D ambiguous. This sequence originates from an adult man with Graves' hyperthyroidism. The sample comprised peripheral blood or thyroid tissue (not recorded which). This chain's CDR3 is CASTSQDYEQYF. Here the CDR3 DNA reads TGTGCCAGCACCTCCCAGGACTACGAGCAGTACTTC.